A single TCR beta chain is shown here with its context. Its target is not known. The source of the sample is a study of T cells after yellow fever vaccination. Germline V gene sequence: CDR1 WSHSY, CDR2 SAAADI. Between the trimmed V and J ends, which lost 10 bases and 1 base, there was a span of 11 bases. CDR3 size: 12 residues. Using its own MiXCR run on the 5' RACE reads, TCRdb lists one record per CDR3 protein. The table has 200,000 to 250,000 distinct CDR3 sequences, 3% to 4% seen once. Study-wide results and limits: A small proportion of clonotypes was detected in both the CD4 and CD8 compartments. The secondary response peaked faster, at day 5 versus 15, but was weaker. Most primary-vaccination clones reappeared after the booster (more than 95% CD4, approximately 88% CD8).

The sample consisted of CD4+ T cells sorted from PBMCs, taken 10 days after the yellow fever booster vaccination. V and J are TRBV10-2 and TRBJ2-7; tentative D call: TRBD2 (5 bases). The sequence was obtained from a man aged 18-30 years who received the YFV17D yellow fever vaccine. In DNA, the CDR3 is TGCGCCACCAAGAGGACTTCCTACGAGCAGTACTTC. Amino acids: CATKRTSYEQYF.